This T cell receptor (beta chain) was captured by sequencing in a study of T-cell memory formation after mild COVID-19. Study summary: Largely, the TCR clusters proved donor specific. Study-wide results and limits: Among clones peaking at day 37 in the second wave, SARS-CoV-2 specificity remained unconfirmed.

V was trimmed by 5 bases and J by 2 bases, leaving 7 bases between them. This CDR3 is 13 amino acids long. Germline CDR1 is SGHVS and CDR2 is FNYEAQ. TCRdb called the 5' RACE reads again in MiXCR, with one record for every CDR3 protein. The table lists 350,000 to 450,000 distinct CDR3 sequences, over 15% of them singletons, with more than 8% in the top ten. This clonotype was seen at least ten times. The antigen is undetermined. The chain carries TRBV7-6 and TRBJ1-3; D gene ambiguous. Sequenced material: PBMCs or a T cell subset sorted from them (not recorded which). The TCR comes from an adult woman who had mild COVID-19 (a few samples of this study predate the infection). Cell type and time point are not known. DNA of the CDR3: TGTGCCAGCAGCCCTCCGGCTGGAAACACCATATATTTT. This codes for CASSPPAGNTIYF.